The 30 T cell receptor beta chains listed next were all sequenced from one sample in a study of T-cell memory formation after mild COVID-19. TCRdb analysed the 5' RACE reads with MiXCR anew, one entry per CDR3 protein. The data hold 450,000 to 650,000 distinct CDR3 sequences, with about 20% observed a single time. Specimen: PBMCs or a T cell subset sorted from them (not recorded which). The receptors shown here come from an adult woman who had mild COVID-19 (a few samples of this study predate the infection). Cell type and time point are not known.

This clonotype showed up just a few times. V and J are TRBV30 and TRBJ2-3, with 8 bases identical to TRBD2. V lost 4 bases, J lost 2 bases, and 5 bases stayed unmatched. The CDR3 has 14 residues. The germline CDR1 and CDR2 sequences are GTSNPN and SVGIG (reference sequence). The CDR3, as DNA: TGTGCCTGGATAGGACTAGCACCCACAGATACGCAGTATTTT. It specifies CAWIGLAPTDTQYF.

There are a few counts of this clonotype. The V and J genes are TRBV20-1 and TRBJ1-3; D unclear. V lost 0 bases, J lost 8 bases, and 17 bases lay in between. The CDR3 length is 15 residues. Germline CDR1 DFQATT, CDR2 SNEGSKA (reference sequence). The CDR3 is CSARDGGPSRDTIYF. The CDR3 region has the DNA TGCAGTGCTAGAGATGGTGGTCCCTCGCGGGACACCATATATTTT.

CDR3 sequence: CASSPRQDNSPLHF. CDR3 nucleotides: TGTGCCAGCAGCCCTCGACAGGATAATTCACCCCTCCACTTT. The genes are TRBV14 and TRBJ1-6; the D gene is possibly TRBD1 (6 bases). The germline V gene has CDR1 SGHDN and CDR2 FVKESK. Trimming left V 4 bases short and J 5 bases short, with 9 bases between. CDR3 length equals 14 residues.

This clonotype appeared a few times. V gene TRBV20-1 combines with J gene TRBJ1-5; no clear D gene. The CDR3 contains 10 residues. CDR1 and CDR2 (germline): DFQATT, SNEGSKA (reference sequence). Trimming removed 6 bases at V and 8 bases at J, with 8 bases between. CDR3 sequence (DNA): TGCAGTGCGTCCGGCAAGCCCCAGCATTTT. It is translated as CSASGKPQHF.

CDR3 DNA: TGTGCCAGCAAGGAGCGGGGGGCGCCGAACTATGGCTACACCTTC. It specifies CASKERGAPNYGYTF. The chain couples TRBV6-5 to TRBJ1-2; possible D gene TRBD1, 6 bases. From germline, CDR1 is MNHEY and CDR2 SVGAGI. The ends were cut back, 7 bases at V and 2 bases at J, with 17 bases in the middle. The CDR3 extends over 15 amino acids.

The gene calls are TRBV2 and TRBJ2-5; 9 bases map to TRBD1. Trimming took 4 bases from V and 7 from J; bases not matched to a gene: 10. The CDR3 runs to 15 residues. The germline V gene encodes CDR1 SNHLY and CDR2 FYNNEI. CDR3 protein: CASSVRTGDDGTQYF. CDR3 DNA sequence: TGTGCCAGCAGTGTTAGGACAGGGGATGATGGGACCCAGTACTTC. Full variable domain (remainder filled in from reference TRBV2 and TRBJ2-5): EPEVTQTPSHQVTQMGQEVILRCVPISNHLYFYWYRQILGQKVEFLVSFYNNEISEKSEIFDDQFSVERPDGSNFTLKIRSTKLEDSAMYFCASSVRTGDDGTQYFGPGTRLLVL.

This clonotype was seen a few times. The chain couples TRBV11-2 to TRBJ2-4; D is possibly TRBD2 (6 bases). The germline gives CDR1 SGHAT, CDR2 FQNNGV. V was shortened by 5 bases and J by 1 base, with 9 bases between the two germline ends. CDR3 size: 14 residues. CDR3 bases: TGTGCCAGCAGCCCTCTAGCGGCCAAAAACATTCAGTACTTC. This sequence encodes CASSPLAAKNIQYF.

The rearrangement links TRBV30 to TRBJ2-3; D might be TRBD2 (6 bases). This CDR3 is built from 11 residues. The germline V gene has CDR1 GTSNPN and CDR2 SVGIG (reference sequence). Trimming pared 1 base from V and 14 bases from J, leaving 13 bases between. CDR3 region: CAWSGAGPPYF. The CDR3 DNA reads as TGTGCCTGGAGTGGTGCGGGACCCCCGTATTTT.

This clonotype was seen only a few times. J is TRBJ2-1 and V is TRBV10-3, with D possibly being TRBD2 (5 bases). The germline V gene encodes CDR1 ENHRY and CDR2 SYGVKD. The CDR3 has 15 residues. The V end was cut by 3 bases, the J end by 6 bases, with 15 bases between. CDR3 in DNA: TGTGCCATCAGTGATTTGAGGGTCCTACGCAATGAGCAGTTCTTC. Translating gives CAISDLRVLRNEQFF.

This clonotype was seen a few times. This rearrangement joins TRBV6-5 to TRBJ1-1; TRBD1 might be the D (6 bases). This CDR3 is built from 15 residues. Germline CDR1 is MNHEY and CDR2 is SVGAGI. Between the trimmed V and J ends, which lost 2 bases and 7 bases, there was a span of 17 bases. The CDR3 DNA reads as TGTGCCAGCAGTTACCATCCAACAGGGAAAGATGAAGCTTTCTTT. Translating it yields CASSYHPTGKDEAFF.

In this sample, this clonotype turned up many times. The chain has TRBV5-1 and TRBJ2-2; D unresolved. V lost 6 bases to trimming and J lost 0 bases, with 9 bases between them. CDR3 length equals 14 residues. Germline CDR1 SGHRS, CDR2 YFSETQ. The CDR3 sequence: CASNGGTNTGELFF. The CDR3 nucleotides read TGCGCCAGCAATGGCGGAACGAACACCGGGGAGCTGTTTTTT.

The table lists this clonotype with a few counts. The CDR3, as DNA: TGCGCCAGCAGTCATTATCCGAGGGGCGTTTACGAGCAGTACTTC. Translation: CASSHYPRGVYEQYF. The V and J genes are TRBV23-1 and TRBJ2-7; D may correspond to TRBD1 or TRBD2 (5 bases each). TRBV23-1 is given ORF status, its function remaining uncertain. The CDR3 totals 15 residues. V was pared by 3 bases and J by 4 bases, with 16 bases between.

This clonotype has a handful of counts. J is TRBJ1-2 and V is TRBV6-6, with 8 bases that match TRBD1. The V gene's germline CDR1 is MNHNY and CDR2 SVGAGI (reference sequence). Unmatched junction bases numbered 9, after V lost 6 bases and J lost 0 bases. CDR3 size: 16 residues. CDR3: CASSSNGQGPNYGYTF. The CDR3 DNA follows: TGTGCCAGCAGCTCAAATGGACAGGGTCCTAACTATGGCTACACCTTC.

There are a few counts of this clonotype. J is TRBJ2-5 and V is TRBV27; possible D gene TRBD2, 7 bases. This CDR3 comprises 14 residues. Looked up from germline, CDR1 is MNHEY and CDR2 is SMNVEV (reference sequence). V shed 4 bases and J shed 5 bases, with 14 bases lying between them. The CDR3 reads CASSYRAGVETQYF. In nucleotides, the CDR3 is TGTGCCAGCAGTTACAGGGCGGGGGTGGAGACCCAGTACTTC.

This clonotype showed up just a few times. The CDR3 region is CASSLEGLSGETQYF. CDR3 DNA sequence: TGTGCCAGCAGCTTAGAAGGGCTCTCCGGAGAGACCCAGTACTTC. The rearrangement joins TRBV7-2 to TRBJ2-5, with no clear D. Germline V gives CDR1 SGHTA, CDR2 FQGNSA. There are 15 residues in the CDR3. Trimming took 1 base from V and 4 from J, leaving 13 bases between them.

The rearrangement uses TRBV27 and TRBJ1-2; a weak D match, TRBD1 (5 bases). This CDR3 comprises 13 residues. Trimming stripped 6 bases from V and 5 bases from J, with 13 bases between. CDR1 is MNHEY and CDR2 is SMNVEV in the germline V gene (reference sequence). CDR3 sequence reads: CASRPLGPYGYTF. The CDR3 nucleotides read TGTGCCAGCAGACCCCTGGGACCTTATGGCTACACCTTC.

This sequence joins TRBV6-1 and TRBJ2-1; unclear D gene. Trimming removed 5 bases at V and 5 bases at J, with 10 bases between. CDR1 MNHNS and CDR2 SASEGT come from the germline V gene. The CDR3 contains 13 residues. The CDR3 protein is CASSSAQDNEQFF. The DNA of the CDR3 is TGTGCCAGCAGTTCCGCCCAGGACAATGAGCAGTTCTTC.

The V and J genes are TRBV7-3 and TRBJ2-3, with 11 bases lining up with TRBD2. Germline V CDR1 and CDR2: SGHTA, FQGTGA. This CDR3 spans 16 amino acids. The ends lost 5 bases at V and 3 bases at J; junction bases unmatched: 7. In DNA, the CDR3 is TGTGCCAGCAGCATGATTAGCGGGGGGGCGACAGATACGCAGTATTTT. This codes for CASSMISGGATDTQYF.

This CDR3 is CASSLARTISTDTQYF. For the CDR3, the DNA is TGTGCCAGCAGCTTAGCGCGGACGATTAGCACAGATACGCAGTATTTT. The V gene is TRBV7-8, the J gene TRBJ2-3; D is unclear. The CDR3 covers 16 residues. Per germline, CDR1 SGHVS and CDR2 FQNEAQ. Trimming left V 0 bases short and J 0 bases short, with 10 bases between. The full variable domain, rest sourced from reference TRBV7-8 and TRBJ2-3, is GAGVSQSPRYKVAKRGQDVALRCDPISGHVSLFWYQQALGQGPEFLTYFQNEAQLDKSGLPSDRFFAERPEGSVSTLKIQRTQQEDSAVYLCASSLARTISTDTQYFGPGTRLTVL.

This clonotype has only a few counts. This chain joins TRBV13 and TRBJ2-7; 8 bases line up with TRBD2. The V and J ends lost 3 bases and 2 bases, in that order; junction bases with no gene match: 3. This CDR3 region has 14 residues. CDR1 and CDR2 (germline): PRHDT, FYEKMQ (reference sequence). The CDR3 DNA is TGTGCCAGCAGCTTTGAACTAGCGGCCTACGAGCAGTACTTC. Translating gives CASSFELAAYEQYF.

The J gene is TRBJ2-4, the V gene TRBV9; a weak D match, TRBD1 (5 bases). Germline CDR1 SGDLS, CDR2 YYNGEE. Trimming pared 0 bases from V and 6 bases from J, leaving 10 bases between. The CDR3 sequence is 14 residues long. Here the CDR3 reads CASSVDGAGNIQYF. CDR3 nucleotides: TGTGCCAGCAGCGTAGATGGGGCAGGAAACATTCAGTACTTC.

This clonotype was detected only a few times. The J gene is TRBJ2-1, the V gene TRBV15; 7 bases are a match to TRBD2. After removal of 6 bases from V and 0 bases from J, the junction contained 8 bases not matched to a gene. CDR1 and CDR2 (germline): LNHNV, YYDKDF (reference sequence). The CDR3 runs 16 residues. CDR3 region: CATRGGSGSSYNEQFF. The CDR3 DNA is TGTGCCACCAGGGGAGGGTCGGGGAGCTCCTACAATGAGCAGTTCTTC.

The V and J genes are TRBV6-5 and TRBJ1-2, with D possibly TRBD1 on 5 matching bases. With 0 bases removed from V and 6 bases from J, the gap between germline ends came to 8 bases. CDR1 and CDR2 from the germline V gene are MNHEY and SVGAGI. The CDR3 has 13 amino acids. This CDR3 reads CASSYSGRDGYTF. The DNA for the CDR3 is TGTGCCAGCAGTTACTCGGGCAGGGATGGCTACACCTTC.

In its sample, this clonotype was seen a few times. In DNA, the CDR3 is TGTGCCAGCCAATCCTCCCCTGACAGTTCGGGCGAGCAGTACTTC. Amino acid sequence: CASQSSPDSSGEQYF. The gene calls are TRBV7-9 and TRBJ2-7; perhaps TRBD1 as D (5 bases). This CDR3 has 15 residues. Germline assignment: CDR1 SEHNR and CDR2 FQNEAQ (reference sequence). V lost 8 bases and J lost 6, with 23 bases in between.

The V gene is TRBV4-2, the J gene TRBJ1-1, with no clear D. The CDR3 sequence is 15 residues long. V was shortened by 0 bases and J by 1 base, with 9 bases between the two germline ends. The germline V gene encodes CDR1 LGHNA and CDR2 YNFKEQ. The CDR3: CASSQDETENTEAFF. CDR3 DNA sequence: TGTGCCAGCAGCCAAGATGAGACTGAGAACACTGAAGCTTTCTTT.

The chain has TRBV6-5 and TRBJ2-1, with 8 bases matching TRBD1. Trimming took 6 bases from V and 2 from J; bases not matched to a gene: 15. This CDR3 region has 18 residues. The germline gives CDR1 MNHEY, CDR2 SVGAGI. The CDR3 bases are TGTGCCAGCAGCAGCAGGGGGCCCACCCTTACGCCCTACAATGAGCAGTTCTTC. Its protein is CASSSRGPTLTPYNEQFF.

This clonotype has just a few counts. The gene calls are TRBV29-1 and TRBJ2-3; D is uncertain. Between the trimmed V and J ends, which lost 4 bases and 1 base, there was a span of 12 bases. Per the germline V gene, CDR1 is SQVTM and CDR2 is ANQGSEA. The CDR3 runs 14 residues. Here the CDR3 DNA reads TGCAGCGTTGTCCGCGCCGGCGGCACAGATACGCAGTATTTT. It yields the protein CSVVRAGGTDTQYF.

This rearrangement joins TRBV7-6 to TRBJ2-7; 13 positions agree with TRBD2. The CDR3 is 16 residues long. The germline V gene encodes CDR1 SGHVS and CDR2 FNYEAQ. J lost 3 bases, V lost 4 bases, and 6 bases had no gene match. CDR3 protein: CASSYGLAGVVYEQYF. The CDR3 DNA sequence: TGTGCCAGCAGCTACGGACTAGCGGGAGTAGTCTACGAGCAGTACTTC. The variable domain in full, completed from reference TRBV7-6 and TRBJ2-7, reads GAGVSQSPRYKVTKRGQDVALRCDPISGHVSLYWYRQALGQGPEFLTYFNYEAQQDKSGLPNDRFSAERPEGSISTLTIQRTEQRDSAMYRCASSYGLAGVVYEQYFGPGTRLTVT.

This clonotype appeared a few times. The chain combines TRBV7-2 with TRBJ1-4; weak D call: TRBD1 (5 bases). Germline values: CDR1 SGHTA, CDR2 FQGNSA. Trimming removed 3 bases from V and 8 bases from J, with 10 bases in between. This CDR3 has 13 amino acids. The chain's CDR3 is CASSFRVGEKLFF. The DNA for the CDR3 is TGTGCCAGCAGCTTCAGGGTCGGCGAAAAACTGTTTTTT.

A single count supports this clonotype. The chain links TRBV19 to TRBJ2-1, with TRBD2 identical over 7 bases. The CDR3 sequence is 14 residues long. Germline-derived CDR1 and CDR2 are LNHDA and SQIVND (reference sequence). The junction had 7 bases not matched to a gene; V was cut back by 4 bases and J by 7 bases. The chain's CDR3 is CASSRRGDLNEQFF. The CDR3, as DNA: TGTGCCAGTAGTAGACGGGGGGACCTGAATGAGCAGTTCTTC. Full variable domain (rest looked up from reference TRBV19 and TRBJ2-1): DGGITQSPKYLFRKEGQNVTLSCEQNLNHDAMYWYRQDPGQGLRLIYYSQIVNDFQKGDIAEGYSVSREKKESFPLTVTSAQKNPTAFYLCASSRRGDLNEQFFGPGTRLTVL.